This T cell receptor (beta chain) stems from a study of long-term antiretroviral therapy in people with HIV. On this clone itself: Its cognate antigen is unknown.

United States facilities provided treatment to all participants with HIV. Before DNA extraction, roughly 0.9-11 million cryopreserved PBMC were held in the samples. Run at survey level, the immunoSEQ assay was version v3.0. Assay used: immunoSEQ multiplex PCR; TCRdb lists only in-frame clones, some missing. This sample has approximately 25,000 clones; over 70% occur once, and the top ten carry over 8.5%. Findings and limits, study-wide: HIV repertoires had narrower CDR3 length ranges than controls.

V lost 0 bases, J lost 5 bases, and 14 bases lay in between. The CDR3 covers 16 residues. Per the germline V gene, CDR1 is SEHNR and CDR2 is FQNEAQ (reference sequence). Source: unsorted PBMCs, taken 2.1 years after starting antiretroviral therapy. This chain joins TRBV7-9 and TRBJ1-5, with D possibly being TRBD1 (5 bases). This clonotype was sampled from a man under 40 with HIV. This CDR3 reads CASSLAGTQRDQPQHF. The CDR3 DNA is TGTGCCAGCAGCTTAGCCGGGACTCAAAGGGATCAGCCCCAGCATTTT.